This T cell receptor beta chain is from a study of blood T cell repertoires in COVID-19. Study-wide context: Some COVID-19 samples were acute and others convalescent; all came from the United States, Italy and Spain. The cDNA or gDNA used as material had been derived from T cells, B-cell-depleted T cells, or PBMCs.

Original analysis: Reference gene primer amplification gave nucleated cell count estimates. Clones were sequenced by immunoSEQ multiplex PCR, and TCRdb holds only the in-frame ones, with some missing. The DNA gave D and trimming, while V, J and clone size come from that table. The sample carries 110,000 or so clones, around 84% recorded once. CDR1 and CDR2 from the germline V gene are MNHEY and SVGAGI. Trimming removed 0 bases at V and 1 base at J, with 7 bases between. This CDR3 has 15 amino acids. The sequence derives from a human donor in a cohort sampled during active COVID-19. Input material: peripheral blood. This sequence joins TRBV6-5 and TRBJ1-3, with D maybe TRBD1 (5 bases). The CDR3 region has the DNA TGTGCCAGCAGTTACTCCGGGGGGTCTGGAAACACCATATATTTT. Protein product: CASSYSGGSGNTIYF.